The 18 T cell receptor beta chains reported below all come from one sample, sequenced in a study of blood T cell repertoires in COVID-19 (dated by TCRdb to 2018 to 2021). Library creation used the immunoSEQ multiplex PCR assay. The table was pulled from immuneACCESS by TCRdb, which kept in-frame rearrangements only. Such tables lose some clones; where checked, under half of the loss comes from unresolved V genes, and the rest has no known cause. This sample holds some 220,000 clones; just under 85% were observed only once. The ten largest clones add up to 1.3% of the sample. The sequenced material came from PBMCs or T cells enriched from blood (not recorded which). The receptors originated from a woman in her forties with acute COVID-19.

The genes are TRBV19 and TRBJ2-3; 9 bases are a match to TRBD1. J was trimmed by 0 bases and V by 9 bases; bases with no gene match: 10. The CDR3 has 16 amino acids. Germline CDR1 reads LNHDA; CDR2 reads SQIVND (reference sequence). The DNA for the CDR3 is TGTGCCAGCCGCTTTCGCGGACAGGGGAGCACAGATACGCAGTATTTT. Its translation is CASRFRGQGSTDTQYF. Full variable domain (remainder filled in from reference TRBV19 and TRBJ2-3): DGGITQSPKYLFRKEGQNVTLSCEQNLNHDAMYWYRQDPGQGLRLIYYSQIVNDFQKGDIAEGYSVSREKKESFPLTVTSAQKNPTAFYLCASRFRGQGSTDTQYFGPGTRLTVL.

The rearrangement uses TRBV15 and TRBJ2-5; 7 bases are a match to TRBD1. The CDR3 runs 15 residues. Germline CDR1 is LNHNV and CDR2 is YYDKDF (reference sequence). V dropped 8 bases and J dropped 1; count of bases not matched to a gene: 10. The CDR3 DNA sequence: TGTGCCACCCACGCTTTCGGACAGGTCCAAGAGACCCAGTACTTC. Residues: CATHAFGQVQETQYF.

This rearrangement joins TRBV11-2 to TRBJ1-1; D gene uncertain. Germline values: CDR1 SGHAT, CDR2 FQNNGV. This CDR3 has 14 amino acids. Trimming shortened V by 0 bases and J by 6 bases, and 11 bases separated the two germline ends. The CDR3 bases are TGTGCCAGCAGCTTAGATGGGAGAGACGCTGAAGCTTTCTTT. Translated: CASSLDGRDAEAFF.

The chain combines TRBV7-8 with TRBJ1-2; D perhaps matches TRBD1 (5 bases). There are 15 residues in the CDR3. V lost 1 base and J lost 4, with 13 bases in between. Germline V lookup: CDR1 SGHVS, CDR2 FQNEAQ. The CDR3 DNA reads TGTGCCAGCAGCTTAGATGCAGGGTGGATCTATGGCTACACCTTC. Its translation: CASSLDAGWIYGYTF.

CDR3 DNA sequence: TGTGCCAGCAGCTCGCTAGCGGACAATGAGCAGTTCTTC. Its translation is CASSSLADNEQFF. The V gene is TRBV11-3, the J gene TRBJ2-1; TRBD2 matches 7 bases. The CDR3 has 13 amino acids. Trimming took 4 bases from V and 5 from J; bases not matched to a gene: 2. Germline V gene data show CDR1 as SGHNT and CDR2 as YENEEA.

This chain connects TRBV5-5 to TRBJ1-3, with TRBD1 matching over 7 bases. Germline V gives CDR1 SGHKS, CDR2 YYEKEE (reference sequence). The CDR3 sequence is 16 residues long. The V and J ends lost 4 bases and 1 base, in that order; junction bases with no gene match: 8. CDR3 protein: CASSADRRESGNTIYF. The CDR3 nucleotides are TGTGCCAGCAGCGCGGACAGGCGCGAGTCTGGAAACACCATATATTTT.

The V call is TRBV9, the J call TRBJ1-2; D is uncertain. Germline V gives CDR1 SGDLS, CDR2 YYNGEE. This CDR3 is built from 15 residues. Trimming left V 0 bases short and J 3 bases short, with 12 bases between. As DNA, the CDR3 is TGTGCCAGCAGCGTAGATCCCCTCGGTGACTATGGCTACACCTTC. Encoded protein: CASSVDPLGDYGYTF. The variable domain in full, completed from reference TRBV9 and TRBJ1-2, reads DSGVTQTPKHLITATGQRVTLRCSPRSGDLSVYWYQQSLDQGLQFLIQYYNGEERAKGNILERFSAQQFPDLHSELNLSSLELGDSALYFCASSVDPLGDYGYTFGSGTRLTVV.

The chain links TRBV9 to TRBJ2-1; the match to TRBD2 covers 8 bases. The CDR3 runs 14 residues. V shed 0 bases, J shed 10 bases, and the junction held 6 bases outside the gene matches. The V gene's germline CDR1 is SGDLS and CDR2 YYNGEE. This CDR3 reads CASSVGSTSAEQFF. As DNA, the CDR3 is TGTGCCAGCAGCGTAGGCTCGACTAGCGCGGAGCAGTTCTTC.

This chain joins TRBV10-3 and TRBJ1-2; 7 bases map to TRBD1. Per the germline V gene, CDR1 is ENHRY and CDR2 is SYGVKD. The CDR3 is made up of 13 amino acids. With V trimmed by 0 bases and J by 7 bases, 2 bases remained unmatched. The CDR3 loop reads CAISESAGGGYTF. CDR3 nucleotide sequence: TGTGCCATCAGTGAGTCGGCAGGGGGTGGCTACACCTTC.

The V gene is TRBV7-2, the J gene TRBJ1-6; D may be TRBD1 (6 bases). This CDR3 contains 15 residues. Trimming cost V 5 bases and J 5 bases, with 13 bases left between them. The germline gives CDR1 SGHTA, CDR2 FQGNSA. CDR3 nucleotides: TGTGCCAGCAGCCCCCAGGGACACCATAATTCACCCCTCCACTTT. This gives the protein CASSPQGHHNSPLHF.

The rearrangement joins TRBV5-1 to TRBJ2-7, with 9 positions matching TRBD2. The junction had 2 bases not matched to a gene; V was cut back by 0 bases and J by 4 bases. This CDR3 spans 14 amino acids. The germline V gene has CDR1 SGHRS and CDR2 YFSETQ. CDR3 nucleotides: TGCGCCAGCAGCTTGGGGACTAGCGCTTACGAGCAGTACTTC. It specifies CASSLGTSAYEQYF. Full variable domain (missing parts from reference TRBV5-1 and TRBJ2-7): KAGVTQTPRYLIKTRGQQVTLSCSPISGHRSVSWYQQTPGQGLQFLFEYFSETQRNKGNFPGRFSGRQFSNSRSEMNVSTLELGDSALYLCASSLGTSAYEQYFGPGTRLTVT.

V and J are TRBV19 and TRBJ1-1, with D tentatively TRBD1 (6 bases). The germline gives CDR1 LNHDA, CDR2 SQIVND (reference sequence). The CDR3 runs 14 residues. Between the trimmed V and J ends, which lost 4 bases and 4 bases, there was a span of 13 bases. CDR3 in amino acids: CASSTTGSRTEAFF. The CDR3 region has the DNA TGTGCCAGTAGTACTACAGGGTCTCGCACTGAAGCTTTCTTT. The variable domain in full, completed from reference TRBV19 and TRBJ1-1, reads DGGITQSPKYLFRKEGQNVTLSCEQNLNHDAMYWYRQDPGQGLRLIYYSQIVNDFQKGDIAEGYSVSREKKESFPLTVTSAQKNPTAFYLCASSTTGSRTEAFFGQGTRLTVV.

The chain is built from TRBV19 and TRBJ1-5; 7 bases map to TRBD1. Germline values: CDR1 LNHDA, CDR2 SQIVND (reference sequence). V shed 3 bases, J shed 0 bases, and the junction held 17 bases outside the gene matches. This CDR3 is built from 20 residues. This chain's CDR3 is CASSIPGEGALVNSNQPQHF. The DNA of the CDR3 is TGTGCCAGTAGTATTCCGGGAGAGGGGGCTCTTGTAAATAGCAATCAGCCCCAGCATTTT.

The chain is built from TRBV28 and TRBJ1-1, with a possible D match to TRBD1 (6 bases). The V end was cut by 5 bases, the J end by 7 bases, with 11 bases between. This CDR3 has 12 amino acids. Germline lookup yields CDR1 MDHEN and CDR2 SYDVKM. CDR3: CASSRVDSEAFF. The DNA of the CDR3 is TGTGCCAGCAGTCGGGTGGACAGTGAAGCTTTCTTT.

This clone was picked up one time. The chain carries TRBV27 and TRBJ2-1, with TRBD2 identical over 11 bases. The V gene's germline CDR1 is MNHEY and CDR2 SMNVEV (reference sequence). This CDR3 has 14 amino acids. The ends lost 6 bases at V and 4 bases at J; junction bases unmatched: 2. CDR3 DNA: TGTGCCAGCAGCCTAGCGGGGGGTTACAATGAGCAGTTCTTC. Protein sequence: CASSLAGGYNEQFF.

This clone was picked up a small number of times. V gene TRBV9 combines with J gene TRBJ1-2; perhaps TRBD1 as D (5 bases). V lost 0 bases, J lost 0 bases, and 9 bases lay in between. Germline V gene data show CDR1 as SGDLS and CDR2 as YYNGEE. The length of the CDR3 is 15 residues. Written as DNA, the CDR3 is TGTGCCAGCAGCGTAGAGGCAGGGACTAACTATGGCTACACCTTC. Its protein is CASSVEAGTNYGYTF.

The V and J genes are TRBV3-1 (or the pseudogene TRBV3-2) and TRBJ1-1; D might be TRBD1 (6 bases). Trimming pared 1 base from V and 2 bases from J, leaving 14 bases between. This CDR3 is built from 16 residues. The germline V gene has CDR1 LGHDT and CDR2 YNNKEL (reference sequence). CDR3 DNA: TGTGCCAGCAGCCAAGCCCACAGGGTCGCTAACACTGAAGCTTTCTTT. This encodes CASSQAHRVANTEAFF.

This clone is labeled as medium-sized. This chain uses TRBV4-3 with TRBJ1-6; D not certain. CDR3 length equals 13 residues. Germline V gene lookup returns CDR1 LGHNA and CDR2 YSLEER. V was pared by 2 bases and J by 14 bases, with 13 bases between. CDR3 region: CASSQYFHSALHF. The CDR3 DNA follows: TGCGCCAGCAGCCAATACTTCCACTCGGCCCTCCACTTT.